The next 4 T cell receptor beta chains were all read from a single sample in a study of radiotherapy plus CTLA-4 blockade in lung cancer (dated by TCRdb to the late 2010s). Preparation of the library involved the immunoSEQ multiplex PCR assay. TCRdb obtained this table from immuneACCESS and retained in-frame rearrangements with V and J assigned. These tables miss some clones; where compared with another copy, unresolved V genes account for less than half of the shortfall, and the remainder is unexplained. Across this sample there are more than 80,000 clones, with about 83% seen only once. The ten biggest clones cover under 2.5% of the sample. Sequenced material: peripheral blood, taken from a patient treated with radiotherapy plus ipilimumab. The source of these receptors is a human donor with non-small cell lung cancer that progressed on radiotherapy plus ipilimumab. Some clones in this sample may be carry-over from other donors' samples.

This chain links TRBV14 with TRBJ2-7, with D uncertain. The V gene lost 0 bases and the J gene lost 9 bases, with 15 bases spanning the gap. The germline V gene encodes CDR1 SGHDN and CDR2 FVKESK. The length of the CDR3 is 14 residues. This CDR3 reads CASSQDSGTKGQYF. For the CDR3, the DNA is TGTGCCAGCAGCCAAGACAGTGGCACAAAGGGGCAGTACTTC. Full variable domain (rest looked up from reference TRBV14 and TRBJ2-7): EAGVTQFPSHSVIEKGQTVTLRCDPISGHDNLYWYRRVMGKEIKFLLHFVKESKQDESGMPNNRFLAERTGGTYSTLKVQPAELEDSGVYFCASSQDSGTKGQYFGPGTRLTVT.

This chain uses TRBV5-4 with TRBJ1-5; no clear D. Looked up from germline, CDR1 is SGHNT and CDR2 is YYREEE (reference sequence). Trimming removed 1 base at V and 1 base at J, with 6 bases between. The CDR3 runs 14 residues. The CDR3 is CASSLKHSNQPQHF. The DNA for the CDR3 is TGTGCCAGCAGCTTGAAACACAGCAATCAGCCCCAGCATTTT. The full variable domain, its missing parts supplied by reference TRBV5-4 and TRBJ1-5, is ETGVTQSPTHLIKTRGQQVTLRCSSQSGHNTVSWYQQALGQGPQFIFQYYREEENGRGNFPPRFSGLQFPNYSSELNVNALELDDSALYLCASSLKHSNQPQHFGDGTRLSIL.

The chain carries TRBV6-5 and TRBJ2-1; D might be TRBD2 (6 bases). There are 13 residues in the CDR3. The germline V gene has CDR1 MNHEY and CDR2 SVGAGI. Deletions cut 9 bases from V and 6 bases from J, with 15 bases between. The CDR3 is CARGDFPGNEQFF. Here the CDR3 DNA reads TGTGCCAGAGGGGACTTCCCTGGCAATGAGCAGTTCTTC.

J is TRBJ2-2 and V is TRBV7-9; TRBD2 agrees at 9 bases. The CDR3 spans 16 residues. Germline loops: CDR1 SEHNR, CDR2 FQNEAQ (reference sequence). The ends lost 1 base at V and 4 bases at J; junction bases unmatched: 4. The CDR3 loop reads CASSLGVAGATGELFF. CDR3 coding DNA: TGTGCCAGCAGCTTAGGGGTAGCGGGGGCCACCGGGGAGCTGTTTTTT. The variable domain in full, completed from reference TRBV7-9 and TRBJ2-2, reads DTGVSQNPRHKITKRGQNVTFRCDPISEHNRLYWYRQTLGQGPEFLTYFQNEAQLEKSRLLSDRFSAERPKGSFSTLEIQRTEQGDSAMYLCASSLGVAGATGELFFGEGSRLTVL.